Listed below are T cell receptor beta chains from one sample, sequenced in a study of CD8 T cells in Susac syndrome. TCRdb fed the immunoSEQ multiplex PCR reads into MiXCR, producing one record per CDR3 protein. The sample has 150,000 to 200,000 distinct CDR3 sequences; 80% to 95% are singletons. The material sequenced was CD4+ T cells from PBMCs. Every receptor here comes from a human donor in good health. The CDR3 runs from the conserved cysteine through the conserved F or W. The D gene is left open where the match is weak. Size tells how often a clone was seen (once, few, many) or the class of an expanded clone, and some rows leave it out.

>TRBD1|TRBJ2-5|.|TRBV7-9
CASSLELRTGQQETQYF
TGTGCCAGCAGCTTAGAACTTCGTACGGGACAGCAAGAGACCCAGTACTTC
>TRBD1|TRBJ2-5|few|TRBV5-1
CASSLQSGTGTQTQYF
TGCGCCAGCAGCTTGCAATCCGGGACAGGGACGCAGACCCAGTACTTC
>.|TRBJ1-3|.|TRBV29-1
CSASSSGNTIYF
TGCAGCGCAAGTAGCTCTGGAAACACCATATATTTT
>.|TRBJ2-5|.|TRBV5-1
CASKESGQETQYF
TGCGCCAGCAAGGAGAGCGGCCAAGAGACCCAGTACTTC
>.|TRBJ1-2|once|TRBV4-1
CASSQLTKGANYGYTF
TGCGCCAGCAGCCAGCTGACCAAAGGGGCGAACTATGGCTACACCTTC
>TRBD2|TRBJ2-7|.|TRBV28
CASRPGLAGTYEQYF
TGTGCCAGCAGACCGGGACTAGCGGGGACCTACGAGCAGTACTTC
>TRBD1|TRBJ2-1|.|TRBV19
CASSPNRGSFMGQFF
TGTGCCAGTAGTCCAAACAGGGGCTCATTTATGGGGCAGTTCTTC
>.|TRBJ1-2|.|TRBV6-1
CASRRRGDYGYTF
TGTGCCAGCAGGCGCAGGGGTGATTATGGCTACACCTTC
>.|TRBJ1-1|.|TRBV5-1
CASSLPQASVAFF
TGCGCCAGCAGCTTGCCCCAAGCTAGTGTAGCTTTCTTT
>.|TRBJ2-1|.|TRBV5-1
CASSSQGGLTNEQFF
TGCGCCAGCAGCTCACAGGGTGGACTGACCAATGAGCAGTTCTTC
>TRBD1|TRBJ2-1|once|TRBV4-3
CASSQEGQGSFNEQFF
TGCGCCAGCAGCCAAGAGGGACAGGGGAGCTTCAATGAGCAGTTCTTC
>TRBD1|TRBJ1-2|.|TRBV6-5
CASSRDSRLYGYTF
TGTGCCAGCAGCCGGGACAGCCGACTCTATGGCTACACCTTC
>.|TRBJ1-1|.|TRBV28
CASSLGKYEAFF
TGTGCCAGCAGTTTAGGAAAGTACGAGGCTTTCTTT
>TRBD1|TRBJ2-5|.|TRBV19
CATSPRQGGETQYF
TGTGCCACCTCTCCCCGACAGGGGGGAGAGACCCAGTACTTC
>TRBD1|TRBJ2-7|few|TRBV18
CASSTGQGRREQYF
TGTGCCAGCTCAACGGGACAGGGTAGGCGCGAGCAGTACTTC
>TRBD1|TRBJ1-2|.|TRBV7-9
CASSLDRERGYTF
TGTGCCAGCAGCCTGGACAGGGAAAGGGGCTACACCTTC
>TRBD2|TRBJ2-1|.|TRBV4-1
CASSQFGTSANEQFF
TGCGCCAGCAGCCAGTTCGGGACTAGCGCAAATGAGCAGTTCTTC
>.|TRBJ2-3|.|TRBV4-1
CASSQDQGMGGTDTQYF
TGCGCCAGCAGCCAAGATCAGGGAATGGGCGGCACAGATACGCAGTATTTT
>.|TRBJ2-2|.|TRBV5-4
CASSFARGANGELFF
TGTGCCAGCAGCTTCGCCAGGGGCGCGAACGGGGAGCTGTTTTTT
>.|TRBJ1-1|.|TRBV25-1
CASSEYKGTGGGTEAFF
TGTGCCAGCAGTGAATATAAGGGAACGGGAGGGGGGACTGAAGCTTTCTTT
>.|TRBJ2-7|.|TRBV7-8
CASSLAGRTYEQYF
TGTGCCAGCAGCTTAGCGGGGCGAACCTACGAGCAGTACTTC
>TRBD1|TRBJ2-4|once|TRBV27
CASRPNPAGGLTLAKNIQYF
TGTGCCAGCCGACCCAACCCGGCAGGGGGCCTGACTTTAGCCAAAAACATTCAGTACTTC
>.|TRBJ1-2|.|TRBV6-5
CASSYVPTGWNGYTF
TGTGCCAGCAGTTACGTACCTACAGGGTGGAATGGCTACACCTTC
>.|TRBJ2-7|.|TRBV30
CAWSEQPLYEQYF
TGTGCCTGGAGTGAACAGCCACTCTACGAGCAGTACTTC
>TRBD2|TRBJ2-1|.|TRBV3-1
CASSQDLRGGYNEQFF
TGTGCCAGCAGCCAAGATTTACGGGGGGGATACAATGAGCAGTTCTTC
>.|TRBJ1-1|.|TRBV10-3
CAIRTASVNTEAFF
TGTGCCATCAGGACAGCGAGCGTGAACACTGAAGCTTTCTTT
>TRBD2|TRBJ2-5|.|TRBV5-6
CASSLSLAGGYQETQYF
TGTGCCAGCAGCTTGTCACTAGCGGGGGGCTACCAAGAGACCCAGTACTTC
>TRBD2|TRBJ2-5|.|TRBV7-2
CASSSTSGGVFQETQYF
TGTGCCAGCAGCTCGACTAGCGGGGGAGTTTTCCAAGAGACCCAGTACTTC
>.|TRBJ1-5|.|TRBV20-1
CSAQGQPQHF
TGCAGTGCACAGGGTCAGCCCCAGCATTTT
>.|TRBJ1-2|.|TRBV2
CASSERQGYGYTF
TGTGCCAGCAGTGAACGCCAGGGCTATGGCTACACCTTC
>.|TRBJ1-1|few|TRBV4-2
CASSSGQNTEAFF
TGTGCCAGCAGCTCGGGACAGAACACTGAAGCTTTCTTT
>.|TRBJ1-6|.|TRBV4-3
CASSQATYNSPLHF
TGCGCCAGCAGCCAAGCGACTTATAATTCACCCCTCCACTTT
>.|TRBJ1-1|once|TRBV6-9
CASSYLTAKASPYEAFF
TGTGCCAGCAGTTATCTGACGGCTAAGGCCAGCCCTTATGAAGCTTTCTTT
>.|TRBJ1-1|.|TRBV12-3/TRBV12-4
CASSWEVNTEAFF
TGTGCCAGCAGTTGGGAGGTGAACACTGAAGCTTTCTTT
>.|TRBJ2-7|once|TRBV20-1
CSARAIGLSPYEQYF
TGCAGTGCTAGAGCTATAGGCCTTTCCCCCTACGAGCAGTACTTC
>TRBD1|TRBJ1-2|.|TRBV19
CASSLQGDYGYTF
TGTGCCAGTAGTCTACAGGGGGACTATGGCTACACCTTC
>TRBD2|TRBJ2-1|.|TRBV28
CASSPSGLAGGGDEQFF
TGTGCCAGCAGTCCCTCGGGACTAGCGGGGGGGGGTGATGAGCAGTTCTTC
>TRBD1|TRBJ2-1|.|TRBV2
CASSEAGQGSYNEQFF
TGTGCCAGCAGTGAAGCGGGACAGGGATCCTACAATGAGCAGTTCTTC
>.|TRBJ1-3|.|TRBV12-3/TRBV12-4
CASSSFRSTIYF
TGTGCCAGCAGTTCTTTCAGGTCTACCATATATTTT